Each of the 21 T cell receptor beta chains below was sequenced from the same sample in a study of sequential checkpoint blockade in melanoma. Only in-frame clones appear in the TCRdb table, and some are missing; sequencing was by immunoSEQ multiplex PCR. This sample carries 8,000 to 10,000 clones, 24% of them seen once, and the ten largest clones take roughly 17%. Stated treatment: randomized to nivolumab then ipilimumab (arm A) or the reverse (arm B). The sequences come from tumor tissue (inferred from file names), collected from a patient given nivolumab and ipilimumab in sequence. These receptors came from a human donor with melanoma.

This sequence joins TRBV19 and TRBJ1-1; 11 nucleotides match TRBD1. The CDR3 is 16 amino acids. J gave up 1 base and V 7 bases, and 8 bases lay outside the gene matches. Germline-derived CDR1 and CDR2 are LNHDA and SQIVND (reference sequence). DNA of the CDR3: TGTGCCAGTACCATTGGACAGGGGGCGAAGAACACTGAAGCTTTCTTT. This sequence encodes CASTIGQGAKNTEAFF.

This chain joins TRBV19 and TRBJ2-3, with TRBD2 identical over 7 bases. This CDR3 has 18 residues. Unmatched junction bases numbered 15, after V lost 5 bases and J lost 1 base. Looked up from germline, CDR1 is LNHDA and CDR2 is SQIVND (reference sequence). The CDR3 coding sequence is TGTGCCAGTAGTCCCTTCGGGGGGAGTGGGTTTGGCACAGATACGCAGTATTTT. It specifies CASSPFGGSGFGTDTQYF.

The V gene is TRBV6-8, the J gene TRBJ2-2; no definite D call. There are 14 residues in the CDR3. V lost 7 bases and J 1 base, leaving 10 bases between the germline ends. Germline loops: CDR1 MNHGY, CDR2 SAAAGT. DNA of the CDR3: TGTGCCAGCAAAAACCCCCAGAACACCGGGGAGCTGTTTTTT. Translating it yields CASKNPQNTGELFF.

The table lists this clone with many counts. The CDR3 DNA is TGTGCCAGCAGCCAAGGGGAATTTAGCGGGATATGGGGAGAGACCCAGTACTTC. Translating gives CASSQGEFSGIWGETQYF. The chain employs TRBV11-3 and TRBJ2-5, with 8 bases fitting TRBD2. With V trimmed by 5 bases and J by 4 bases, 18 bases remained unmatched. The germline V gene has CDR1 SGHNT and CDR2 YENEEA. The CDR3 is made up of 18 amino acids.

V usage is TRBV11-1 and J usage is TRBJ1-5; D may be TRBD1 (5 bases). Trimming took 5 bases from V and 6 from J, leaving 14 bases between them. The CDR3 runs to 14 residues. Germline V CDR1 and CDR2: SGHAT, FQDESV (reference sequence). CDR3 region: CASSATAGSQPQHF. CDR3 DNA: TGTGCCAGCAGCGCCACAGCAGGGAGTCAGCCCCAGCATTTT.

This clone was recorded many times. V is TRBV7-4 and J is TRBJ2-5; D may correspond to TRBD1 or TRBD2 (6 bases each). Looked up from germline, CDR1 is SGHVT and CDR2 is SQSDAQ. V lost 5 bases, J lost 4 bases, and 11 bases lay in between. The CDR3 sequence is 13 residues long. The CDR3 bases are TGTGCCAGCAGCCTAACGGGGGCAGAGACCCAGTACTTC. This sequence encodes CASSLTGAETQYF.

This clone has just a few counts. CDR3 in amino acids: CASSDTGRGSYEQYF. Here the CDR3 DNA reads TGTGCCAGCAGTGATACGGGACGAGGATCCTACGAGCAGTACTTC. The chain links TRBV2 to TRBJ2-7; D is possibly TRBD1 or TRBD2 (5 bases each). This CDR3 is built from 15 residues. The germline CDR1 and CDR2 sequences are SNHLY and FYNNEI. The V end lost 3 bases, the J end lost 1 base, and 13 bases lay between the germline ends.

The rearrangement links TRBV5-1 to TRBJ1-6, with D possibly matching TRBD1 (5 bases). Germline CDR1 is SGHRS and CDR2 is YFSETQ. The V end was cut by 0 bases, the J end by 0 bases, with 10 bases between. This CDR3 comprises 17 residues. The chain's CDR3 is CASSLGAGLSYNSPLHF. In DNA, the CDR3 is TGCGCCAGCAGCTTGGGAGCGGGACTCTCCTATAATTCACCCCTCCACTTT.

This clone was picked up a small number of times. This chain joins TRBV23-1 and TRBJ2-1, with a weak D call TRBD2 (5 bases). TRBV23-1 is recorded as an ORF, its role being uncertain. The CDR3 loop spans 14 amino acids. V lost 4 bases and J 3 bases, leaving 10 bases between the germline ends. The DNA of the CDR3 is TGCGCCAGCAGTCCAGGACTTAACTACAATGAGCAGTTCTTC. Translating it yields CASSPGLNYNEQFF.

Only a few counts were recorded for this clone. This chain joins TRBV6-7 and TRBJ2-7; 7 nucleotides match TRBD2. TRBV6-7 qualifies as an ORF whose function is uncertain. Trimming at V came to 7 bases and at J to 7 bases, leaving 7 bases not matched to a gene. The CDR3 has 12 amino acids. The DNA for the CDR3 is TGTGCCAGCACCGACTGGCGGGAGGAGCAGTACTTC. Protein product: CASTDWREEQYF.

The genes are TRBV5-1 and TRBJ2-5; TRBD1 agrees at 12 bases. CDR3 size: 15 residues. V was pared by 4 bases and J by 2 bases, with 3 bases of the junction left unmatched. In germline, CDR1 is SGHRS, CDR2 YFSETQ. In nucleotides, the CDR3 is TGCGCCAGCAGCGGGACAGGGGGCCTTCAAGAGACCCAGTACTTC. The encoded protein is CASSGTGGLQETQYF. The full variable domain, in which reference TRBV5-1 and TRBJ2-5 provide the parts outside the CDR3, is KAGVTQTPRYLIKTRGQQVTLSCSPISGHRSVSWYQQTPGQGLQFLFEYFSETQRNKGNFPGRFSGRQFSNSRSEMNVSTLELGDSALYLCASSGTGGLQETQYFGPGTRLLVL.

This clone appeared a few times. The chain combines TRBV6-8 with TRBJ1-1; D is ambiguous. V was shortened by 2 bases and J by 1 base, with 11 bases between the two germline ends. Germline lookup yields CDR1 MNHGY and CDR2 SAAAGT. The CDR3 is 15 amino acids. The CDR3 loop is CASSYNGRANTEAFF. The CDR3 DNA reads as TGTGCCAGCAGTTACAATGGGAGGGCGAACACTGAAGCTTTCTTT.

This clone was seen more than once but under ten times. The chain joins TRBV11-3 to TRBJ2-1, with 14 nucleotides matching TRBD2. Looked up from germline, CDR1 is SGHNT and CDR2 is YENEEA. CDR3 size: 15 residues. Trimming at V came to 5 bases and at J to 7 bases, leaving 4 bases not matched to a gene. The CDR3 nucleotides read TGTGCCAGCAGCGCGGGACTAGCGGGAGTGAATGAGCAGTTCTTC. Its protein is CASSAGLAGVNEQFF. Supplemented by reference TRBV11-3 and TRBJ2-1, the full variable domain reads EAGVVQSPRYKIIEKKQPVAFWCNPISGHNTLYWYLQNLGQGPELLIRYENEEAVDDSQLPKDRFSAERLKGVDSTLKIQPAELGDSAVYLCASSAGLAGVNEQFFGPGTRLTVL.

The gene calls are TRBV7-1 and TRBJ1-2, with D unresolved. TRBV7-1 is an open reading frame, and its role is uncertain. The CDR3 contains 13 residues. V shed 4 bases and J shed 2 bases, with 8 bases lying between them. CDR3 protein: CASSLARNYGYTF. CDR3 coding DNA: TGTGCCAGCAGCTTAGCCAGGAACTATGGCTACACCTTC.

This clone occurred a few times. The genes are TRBV9 and TRBJ2-3, with D tentatively TRBD1 (5 bases). CDR3 size: 14 residues. Per germline, CDR1 SGDLS and CDR2 YYNGEE. The V end lost 5 bases, the J end lost 2 bases, and 12 bases lay between the germline ends. CDR3 amino acids: CASSEEQATDTQYF. CDR3 DNA: TGTGCCAGCAGTGAAGAACAGGCCACAGATACGCAGTATTTT.

This chain links TRBV6-8 with TRBJ2-3; D unclear. The CDR3 runs to 13 residues. The V and J ends lost 6 bases and 6 bases respectively, with 13 bases between them. Per the germline V gene, CDR1 is MNHGY and CDR2 is SAAAGT. In nucleotides, the CDR3 is TGTGCCAGCAGCGGGCCCCCACCCGATACGCAGTATTTT. Protein product: CASSGPPPDTQYF.

V usage is TRBV9 and J usage is TRBJ2-7; possibly TRBD1 for D (6 bases). Per germline, CDR1 SGDLS and CDR2 YYNGEE. V lost 4 bases to trimming and J lost 3 bases, with 17 bases between them. The CDR3 spans 15 residues. The CDR3 DNA sequence: TGTGCCAGCAGCCCCCCGTCGACAGGACTCTACGAGCAGTACTTC. Its translation is CASSPPSTGLYEQYF.

This clone is deemed medium-sized. This chain uses TRBV11-3 with TRBJ1-6, with D tentatively TRBD1 (5 bases). From germline, CDR1 is SGHNT and CDR2 YENEEA. The germline V and J ends were trimmed by 2 bases and 7 bases, with 12 bases remaining between them. There are 15 residues in the CDR3. The CDR3 bases are TGTGCCAGCAGCTTAAATGGACACCTCAATTCACCCCTCCACTTT. It encodes CASSLNGHLNSPLHF.

This clone was found a few times. This chain connects TRBV2 to TRBJ2-7; no clear D. V lost 7 bases, J lost 3 bases, and 10 bases lay in between. This CDR3 spans 12 amino acids. Germline V gene data show CDR1 as SNHLY and CDR2 as FYNNEI. This CDR3 reads CASKGSGYEQYF. The CDR3 DNA reads as TGTGCCAGCAAGGGAAGTGGCTACGAGCAGTACTTC.

A few counts support this clone. The chain employs TRBV7-1 and TRBJ2-2; the D call may be TRBD1 or TRBD2 (5 bases each). TRBV7-1 is known as an ORF, though its function is uncertain. The V and J ends lost 4 bases and 6 bases respectively, with 15 bases between them. CDR3 length: 15 residues. CDR3 nucleotides: TGTGCCAGCAGCTTAATTTCTAGGGGAGCCGGGGAGCTGTTTTTT. Translated: CASSLISRGAGELFF.

This clone occurred many times. This chain connects TRBV11-3 to TRBJ2-7; 11 nucleotides agree with TRBD2. The germline CDR1 and CDR2 sequences are SGHNT and YENEEA. The trim removed 3 bases at V and 0 bases at J, leaving 1 base unmatched. This CDR3 has 15 amino acids. CDR3 protein: CASSLTSGNSYEQYF. CDR3 in DNA: TGTGCCAGCAGCTTGACTAGCGGGAACTCCTACGAGCAGTACTTC.